Following are 10 T cell receptor beta chains from one sample sequenced in a study of shared clonotypes between healthy human individuals. The assay was immunoSEQ multiplex PCR, and TCRdb's table has in-frame clones only and misses some. The sample yields about 2.5 million clones, roughly 92% seen once. Sequencing used naive CD4+ T cells from PBMCs. Noted subset: CD45RA+ positively selected. The receptors were gathered from a man aged 18 to 35 in good health. Some clones in this sample may be carry-over from other donors' samples.

Only one count was recorded for this clone. The chain couples TRBV10-3 to TRBJ2-3; weak D call: TRBD1 (6 bases). The V end was cut by 0 bases, the J end by 4 bases, with 17 bases between. This CDR3 comprises 17 residues. Per germline, CDR1 ENHRY and CDR2 SYGVKD. The CDR3 reads CAISESISRTESDTQYF. The CDR3 nucleotides are TGTGCCATCAGTGAGTCGATTTCCAGGACAGAATCAGATACGCAGTATTTT.

The J gene is TRBJ2-7, the V gene TRBV6-1; D ambiguous. V shed 6 bases and J shed 3 bases, with 9 bases lying between them. Germline lookup yields CDR1 MNHNS and CDR2 SASEGT. The CDR3 consists of 12 residues. This chain's CDR3 is CASRETFYEQYF. In DNA form, the CDR3 reads TGTGCCAGCAGGGAGACATTCTACGAGCAGTACTTC.

This chain links TRBV7-2 with TRBJ2-5, with 10 bases lining up with TRBD2. After removal of 1 base from V and 4 bases from J, the junction contained 9 bases not matched to a gene. CDR1 is SGHTA and CDR2 is FQGNSA in the germline V gene. The CDR3 totals 17 residues. The CDR3 nucleotides are TGTGCCAGCAGCTTAGGTCTAGCGGGAGTAAGATTAGAGACCCAGTACTTC. Its protein product is CASSLGLAGVRLETQYF.

The chain recombines TRBV5-1 with TRBJ2-1, with TRBD2 matching 11 bases. Trimming took 2 bases from V and 2 from J; bases not matched to a gene: 3. The CDR3 loop spans 16 amino acids. From germline, CDR1 is SGHRS and CDR2 YFSETQ. Here the CDR3 reads CASSFIAGGPYNEQFF. The CDR3 nucleotides are TGCGCCAGCAGCTTCATAGCGGGAGGGCCCTACAATGAGCAGTTCTTC.

This clone appeared a single time. The rearrangement links TRBV11-3 to TRBJ2-1, with 9 bases identical to TRBD1. CDR3 length equals 15 residues. Losses at the gene ends were 8 bases for V and 6 bases for J; bases not matched to a gene: 11. Germline V lookup: CDR1 SGHNT, CDR2 YENEEA. For the CDR3, the DNA is TGTGCCAGCTCAGGAGGACAGGGGCGCCTCAATGAGCAGTTCTTC. Translated: CASSGGQGRLNEQFF.

In this sample, this clone turned up once. The J gene is TRBJ2-3, the V gene TRBV5-5; D remains ambiguous. There are 11 residues in the CDR3. The germline gives CDR1 SGHKS, CDR2 YYEKEE (reference sequence). Deletions cut 3 bases from V and 2 bases from J, with 1 base between. In nucleotides, the CDR3 is TGTGCCAGCAGCTACACAGATACGCAGTATTTT. Translated: CASSYTDTQYF.

Here the CDR3 reads CASSAGAFSGNTIYF. CDR3 sequence (DNA): TGTGCCAGCAGTGCAGGGGCATTCTCTGGAAACACCATATATTTT. The V call is TRBV27, the J call TRBJ1-3; TRBD1 might be the D (6 bases). The CDR3 length is 15 residues. CDR1 is MNHEY, CDR2 SMNVEV, per germline (reference sequence). V lost 5 bases, J lost 0 bases, and 11 bases lay in between.

The rearrangement joins TRBV18 to TRBJ2-7, with 8 bases identical to TRBD1. V gave up 5 bases and J gave up 7 bases; unmatched junction bases: 10. CDR1 KGHSH and CDR2 LQKENI come from the germline V gene. The CDR3 covers 14 residues. CDR3 sequence: CASSDGTGPREQYF. The CDR3 DNA is TGTGCCAGCTCAGATGGGACAGGCCCGCGGGAGCAGTACTTC.

The J gene is TRBJ2-7, the V gene TRBV14; a possible D gene is TRBD2 (5 bases). The CDR3 runs 13 residues. Germline loops: CDR1 SGHDN, CDR2 FVKESK. Trimming removed 6 bases at V and 4 bases at J, with 13 bases between. The chain's CDR3 is CASSRPGSYEQYF. The DNA for the CDR3 is TGTGCCAGCAGTCGACCGGGGAGTTACGAGCAGTACTTC. Full variable domain (outside the CDR3, taken from reference TRBV14 and TRBJ2-7): EAGVTQFPSHSVIEKGQTVTLRCDPISGHDNLYWYRRVMGKEIKFLLHFVKESKQDESGMPNNRFLAERTGGTYSTLKVQPAELEDSGVYFCASSRPGSYEQYFGPGTRLTVT.

This clone occurred once. The V call is TRBV11-2, the J call TRBJ2-5; D gene unclear. Trimming stripped 5 bases from V and 5 bases from J, with 9 bases between. There are 12 residues in the CDR3. CDR1 is SGHAT and CDR2 is FQNNGV in the germline V gene. DNA for the CDR3: TGTGCCAGCAGCCGATTAAAGGAGACCCAGTACTTC. Residues: CASSRLKETQYF. The full variable domain, with the rest looked up from reference TRBV11-2 and TRBJ2-5, is EAGVAQSPRYKIIEKRQSVAFWCNPISGHATLYWYQQILGQGPKLLIQFQNNGVVDDSQLPKDRFSAERLKGVDSTLKIQPAKLEDSAVYLCASSRLKETQYFGPGTRLLVL.